Included here is one TCR beta chain sequence, with context. Individual cDNA molecules carried attached unique molecular identifiers. Via MiXCR, TCRdb re-called the 5' RACE reads, giving one row per CDR3 protein. Among tens of thousands of distinct CDR3 sequences, about 5.7% were seen once, and the ten largest hold about 14%. This entry belongs to a study of early T cells in non-severe SARS-CoV-2 infection. The sample in question was whole blood, obtained at baseline. The clonotype was recovered from an adult who was a healthcare worker with PCR-confirmed SARS-CoV-2 infection or an uninfected control (not recorded which).

CDR3 protein: CATRAGEYTDTQYF. The DNA for the CDR3 is TGTGCCACCAGAGCGGGGGAATACACAGATACGCAGTATTTT. The rearrangement joins TRBV24-1 to TRBJ2-3; 8 bases map to TRBD2. The V gene's germline CDR1 is KGHDR and CDR2 SFDVKD. V dropped 7 bases and J dropped 2; count of bases not matched to a gene: 4. This CDR3 region has 14 residues.